What follows are 25 T cell receptor beta chains derived from one specimen sequenced in a study of blood T cell repertoires in COVID-19. Clones were read by immunoSEQ multiplex PCR, and TCRdb kept only the in-frame ones, dropping some. Altogether roughly 200,000 clones are present, roughly 80% being singletons, with the ten largest covering around 8%. The sample taken for sequencing was peripheral blood. Receptors originate from a woman older than 75 with acute or convalescent COVID-19.

In nucleotides, the CDR3 is TGTGCCAGCAGTTCCCAGGGCTACGAGCAGTACTTC. Its protein product is CASSSQGYEQYF. This sequence joins TRBV12-3 or TRBV12-4 and TRBJ2-7, with D possibly being TRBD1 (5 bases). The length of the CDR3 is 12 residues. V was trimmed by 4 bases and J by 3 bases, leaving 7 bases between them.

The CDR3 here is CASSFDRTYEAFF. CDR3 nucleotide sequence: TGCGCCAGCAGCTTCGACAGGACTTATGAAGCTTTCTTT. The rearrangement uses TRBV5-1 and TRBJ1-1, with D possibly being TRBD1 (6 bases). Between the trimmed V and J ends, which lost 2 bases and 7 bases, there was a span of 12 bases. The germline gives CDR1 SGHRS, CDR2 YFSETQ. The CDR3 spans 13 residues.

The rearrangement uses TRBV7-8 and TRBJ1-2; unclear D gene. The CDR3 extends over 18 amino acids. Germline V gene sequence: CDR1 SGHVS, CDR2 FQNEAQ. V gave up 4 bases and J gave up 1 base, with 22 bases separating them. The CDR3 loop is CASSSGGRTSLINYGYTF. The CDR3 nucleotides are TGTGCCAGCAGCTCCGGCGGCCGTACCTCCCTAATTAACTATGGCTACACCTTC.

Here the CDR3 DNA reads TGTGCCAGCAGTTTTCCTTCAGCGGGAGGACCCACAGATACGCAGTATTTT. Its translation: CASSFPSAGGPTDTQYF. V is TRBV28 and J is TRBJ2-3; 9 bases are shared with TRBD2. This CDR3 is 17 amino acids long. Germline V CDR1 and CDR2: MDHEN, SYDVKM. V was clipped by 3 bases and J by 2 bases; unmatched bases: 9.

The chain uses TRBV5-1 and TRBJ2-1; 8 positions match TRBD2. This CDR3 has 15 amino acids. The ends lost 0 bases at V and 4 bases at J; junction bases unmatched: 3. CDR1 is SGHRS, CDR2 YFSETQ, per germline. CDR3 nucleotides: TGCGCCAGCAGCTTGGCGGGACTAGGGTACAATGAGCAGTTCTTC. This gives the protein CASSLAGLGYNEQFF.

The gene calls are TRBV10-3 and TRBJ1-1; tentative D call: TRBD1 (5 bases). CDR1 is ENHRY and CDR2 is SYGVKD in the germline V gene. The CDR3 runs to 13 residues. V shed 7 bases and J shed 1 base, with 10 bases lying between them. CDR3 bases: TGTGCCATCACCCCGGACACGAACACTGAAGCTTTCTTT. Translating gives CAITPDTNTEAFF.

The gene calls are TRBV19 and TRBJ1-6, with D unclear. Germline CDR1 is LNHDA and CDR2 is SQIVND (reference sequence). The CDR3 has 13 amino acids. V lost 0 bases and J lost 7, with 4 bases in between. This CDR3 reads CASSIEQNSPLHF. DNA of the CDR3: TGTGCCAGTAGTATAGAACAGAATTCACCCCTCCACTTT.

This chain joins TRBV27 and TRBJ2-1; 7 positions agree with TRBD2. V shed 5 bases and J 8 bases; nucleotides not matched to a gene: 6. The CDR3 extends over 13 amino acids. CDR1 and CDR2 from the germline V gene are MNHEY and SMNVEV (reference sequence). CDR3 DNA sequence: TGTGCCAGCAGTCCCGGGGGGAGGGATGAGCAGTTCTTC. It codes for CASSPGGRDEQFF.

This sequence joins TRBV5-1 and TRBJ2-3; tentative D call: TRBD1 (6 bases). The CDR3 sequence is 17 residues long. Germline lookup yields CDR1 SGHRS and CDR2 YFSETQ. V was pared by 4 bases and J by 2 bases, with 20 bases between. The CDR3 is CASSIFTGRSVTDTQYF. The CDR3 nucleotides are TGCGCCAGCAGCATTTTCACAGGGAGATCCGTCACAGATACGCAGTATTTT.

The gene calls are TRBV6-6 and TRBJ1-1, with 7 bases lining up with TRBD1. CDR3 length: 14 residues. J was trimmed by 1 base and V by 2 bases; bases with no gene match: 1. CDR1 is MNHNY and CDR2 is SVGAGI in the germline V gene (reference sequence). The CDR3 protein is CASSYTGANTEAFF. The CDR3 DNA sequence: TGTGCCAGCAGTTACACAGGGGCGAACACTGAAGCTTTCTTT.

The CDR3 loop reads CASSQQDMNTEAFF. The DNA for the CDR3 is TGTGCCAGCAGCCAACAGGATATGAACACTGAAGCTTTCTTT. The chain recombines TRBV3-1 (or the pseudogene TRBV3-2) with TRBJ1-1; no reliable D call. This CDR3 has 14 amino acids. CDR1 and CDR2 from the germline V gene are LGHDT and YNNKEL (reference sequence). Trimming took off 2 bases at V and 0 bases at J, with 7 bases between the two ends.

The chain employs TRBV27 and TRBJ2-7; 9 bases line up with TRBD1. The germline V gene has CDR1 MNHEY and CDR2 SMNVEV (reference sequence). The CDR3 totals 17 residues. V lost 5 bases and J lost 0; bases outside the gene matches: 11. CDR3 nucleotides: TGTGCCAGCAGTCCAGGGACAGGGTACCCTAGCTCCTACGAGCAGTACTTC. As protein: CASSPGTGYPSSYEQYF.

This chain connects TRBV3-1 (or the pseudogene TRBV3-2) to TRBJ2-7, with 8 positions matching TRBD2. V gave up 2 bases and J gave up 2 bases; unmatched junction bases: 8. CDR1 and CDR2 (germline): LGHDT, YNNKEL (reference sequence). The CDR3 contains 16 residues. CDR3 loop: CASSQPGLALPYEQYF. In DNA form, the CDR3 reads TGTGCCAGCAGCCAACCAGGACTAGCTTTACCCTACGAGCAGTACTTC.

This chain links TRBV27 with TRBJ1-1, with 8 bases matching TRBD1. The CDR3 loop spans 14 amino acids. Trimming cost V 4 bases and J 2 bases; bases outside gene matches: 3. CDR1 is MNHEY, CDR2 SMNVEV, per germline (reference sequence). CDR3 sequence (DNA): TGTGCCAGCAGTTCCAGGGGGCATAACACTGAAGCTTTCTTT. Translating gives CASSSRGHNTEAFF.

This chain links TRBV3-1 (or the pseudogene TRBV3-2) with TRBJ2-7; a weak D match, TRBD1 (5 bases). The V and J ends lost 5 bases and 6 bases respectively, with 17 bases between them. The CDR3 runs to 14 residues. Germline assignment: CDR1 LGHDT and CDR2 YNNKEL (reference sequence). CDR3 residues: CASSATPQGSEQYF. As DNA, the CDR3 is TGTGCCAGCAGCGCAACACCCCAGGGCTCCGAGCAGTACTTC.

The rearrangement joins TRBV19 to TRBJ1-5; 7 bases are shared with TRBD1. CDR1 and CDR2 from the germline V gene are LNHDA and SQIVND (reference sequence). The CDR3 consists of 15 residues. The V gene end was trimmed by 6 bases and the J gene end by 5 bases; junction bases not matched to a gene: 10. CDR3 loop: CASRTDRSYHQPQHF. The CDR3 nucleotides read TGTGCCAGTAGAACGGACAGGTCTTACCATCAGCCCCAGCATTTT. The full variable domain, its missing parts supplied by reference TRBV19 and TRBJ1-5, is DGGITQSPKYLFRKEGQNVTLSCEQNLNHDAMYWYRQDPGQGLRLIYYSQIVNDFQKGDIAEGYSVSREKKESFPLTVTSAQKNPTAFYLCASRTDRSYHQPQHFGDGTRLSIL.

The chain employs TRBV19 and TRBJ1-5; no reliable D call. The CDR3 loop spans 15 amino acids. The V gene lost 5 bases and the J gene lost 5 bases, with 16 bases spanning the gap. Germline V lookup: CDR1 LNHDA, CDR2 SQIVND (reference sequence). The chain's CDR3 is CASSSGPRAHQPQHF. The CDR3 nucleotides are TGTGCCAGTAGTTCCGGGCCGAGGGCTCATCAGCCCCAGCATTTT.

The chain is built from TRBV2 and TRBJ1-2; D gene uncertain. CDR1 and CDR2 from the germline V gene are SNHLY and FYNNEI. The CDR3 spans 13 residues. The germline V and J ends were trimmed by 2 bases and 7 bases, with 11 bases remaining between them. The CDR3 sequence is CASSEPGYSGYTF. In nucleotides, the CDR3 is TGTGCCAGCAGTGAACCCGGGTATAGTGGCTACACCTTC.

The rearrangement joins TRBV7-8 to TRBJ1-5; D may be TRBD1 (5 bases). V was cut by 4 bases and J by 1 base, with 11 bases left in between. The CDR3 runs to 15 residues. In germline, CDR1 is SGHVS, CDR2 FQNEAQ. The CDR3 region has the DNA TGTGCCAGCAGCTCCCAGGGTTCAAGCAATCAGCCCCAGCATTTT. This codes for CASSSQGSSNQPQHF.

This clone showed up just a few times. This chain uses TRBV10-1 with TRBJ1-2, with D possibly being TRBD1 (6 bases). Trimming shortened V by 3 bases and J by 0 bases, and 8 bases separated the two germline ends. CDR1 and CDR2 (germline): WNHNN, SYGVQD (reference sequence). The CDR3 contains 14 residues. The CDR3, as DNA: TGCGCCAGCAGTGAAACAGGGACTAACTATGGCTACACCTTC. Translating gives CASSETGTNYGYTF.

The rearrangement joins TRBV6-5 to TRBJ2-7; weak D call: TRBD1 (5 bases). The CDR3 runs to 12 residues. V was cut by 6 bases and J by 2 bases, with 8 bases left in between. CDR1 is MNHEY and CDR2 is SVGAGI in the germline V gene. For the CDR3, the DNA is TGTGCCAGCAGCAGGGTGCCCTACGAGCAGTACTTC. It translates to CASSRVPYEQYF.

The chain couples TRBV11-3 to TRBJ2-2; D unclear. The V and J ends lost 0 bases and 7 bases respectively, with 9 bases between them. Germline lookup yields CDR1 SGHNT and CDR2 YENEEA. The CDR3 covers 14 residues. The CDR3 nucleotides read TGTGCCAGCAGCTTAGACCCGCGGAGCGGGGAGCTGTTTTTT. Its translation is CASSLDPRSGELFF.

This chain connects TRBV3-1 (or the pseudogene TRBV3-2) to TRBJ2-7; possibly TRBD1 for D (6 bases). In germline, CDR1 is LGHDT, CDR2 YNNKEL (reference sequence). The CDR3 is 12 amino acids. Between the trimmed V and J ends, which lost 4 bases and 12 bases, there was a span of 16 bases. The CDR3 nucleotides are TGTGCCAGCAGCCTGAGTAGGCAGGGGCTGTACTTC. Translated: CASSLSRQGLYF.

The chain has TRBV4-1 and TRBJ1-2; TRBD1 agrees at 8 bases. Looked up from germline, CDR1 is MGHRA and CDR2 is YSYEKL. This CDR3 contains 17 residues. The J segment lost 5 bases and the V segment lost 0 bases, leaving 11 bases of the junction unmatched. In nucleotides, the CDR3 is TGCGCCAGCAGCCAAGAAGGTCGTGGGACAGGCATTTATGGCTACACCTTC. Translation: CASSQEGRGTGIYGYTF.

The chain has TRBV5-1 and TRBJ1-4; D unclear. Trimming left V 0 bases short and J 7 bases short, with 13 bases between. Germline V CDR1 and CDR2: SGHRS, YFSETQ. The CDR3 has 15 residues. The CDR3 bases are TGCGCCAGCAGCTTGGAGGCGGCAACGAGTGAAAAACTGTTTTTT. Translating it yields CASSLEAATSEKLFF. The entire variable domain, with the rest obtained from reference TRBV5-1 and TRBJ1-4, is as follows: KAGVTQTPRYLIKTRGQQVTLSCSPISGHRSVSWYQQTPGQGLQFLFEYFSETQRNKGNFPGRFSGRQFSNSRSEMNVSTLELGDSALYLCASSLEAATSEKLFFGSGTQLSVL.